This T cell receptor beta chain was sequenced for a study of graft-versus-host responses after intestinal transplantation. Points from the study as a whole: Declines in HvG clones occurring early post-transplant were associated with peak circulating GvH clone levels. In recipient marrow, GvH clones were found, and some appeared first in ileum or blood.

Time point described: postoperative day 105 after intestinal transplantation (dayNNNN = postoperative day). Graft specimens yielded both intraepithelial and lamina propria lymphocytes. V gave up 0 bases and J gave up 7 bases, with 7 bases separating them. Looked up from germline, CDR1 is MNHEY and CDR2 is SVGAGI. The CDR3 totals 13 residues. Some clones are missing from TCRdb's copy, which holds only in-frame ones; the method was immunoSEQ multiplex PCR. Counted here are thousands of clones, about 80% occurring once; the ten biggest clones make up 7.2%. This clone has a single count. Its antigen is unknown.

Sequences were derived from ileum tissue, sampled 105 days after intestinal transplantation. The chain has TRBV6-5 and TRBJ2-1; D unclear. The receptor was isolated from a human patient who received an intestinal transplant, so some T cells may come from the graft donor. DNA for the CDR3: TGTGCCAGCAGTTACTCGGGATGGAATGAGCAGTTCTTC. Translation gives CASSYSGWNEQFF.